This T cell receptor beta chain stems from a study of cytomegalovirus exposure and HLA in healthy donors. Germline CDR1 SGHRS, CDR2 YFSETQ. The CDR3 runs 15 residues. V shed 4 bases and J shed 0 bases, with 12 bases lying between them. This clone appeared once. Both 60 Vbeta primers and 13 Jbeta primers went into the PCR. Here immunoSEQ multiplex PCR was the method, and the copy in TCRdb shows in-frame clones only, minus some. The sample holds 150,000 to 200,000 clones, 65% to 70% seen once. This TCR was recovered from a man aged 30 to 39 in good health and CMV-seropositive. Sequenced input: PBMCs. V and J are TRBV5-1 and TRBJ2-3, with D possibly being TRBD2 (6 bases). The CDR3 coding sequence is TGCGCCAGCAGCCAAGCGGGCCCTAGCACAGATACGCAGTATTTT. Its protein product is CASSQAGPSTDTQYF.